The 16 T cell receptor beta chains given below trace back to one sample, sequenced in a study of blood T cell repertoires in COVID-19. Only in-frame clones appear in the TCRdb table, and some are missing; sequencing was by immunoSEQ multiplex PCR. This sample has more than 350,000 clones, with roughly nine tenths found just once. Sequencing was carried out using PBMCs or T cells enriched from blood (not recorded which). Every receptor here comes from a man between 18 and 29 years old who had recovered from COVID-19.

V is TRBV29-1 and J is TRBJ1-1, with D perhaps matching TRBD1 (5 bases). The CDR3 contains 13 residues. V dropped 3 bases and J dropped 5 bases, with 13 bases sitting between them. In germline, CDR1 is SQVTM, CDR2 ANQGSEA. The CDR3 spells CSVDRSGGTEAFF. CDR3 DNA sequence: TGCAGCGTTGATCGTAGTGGGGGGACTGAAGCTTTCTTT. The full variable domain, with the rest looked up from reference TRBV29-1 and TRBJ1-1, is SAVISQKPSRDICQRGTSLTIQCQVDSQVTMMFWYRQQPGQSLTLIATANQGSEATYESGFVIDKFPISRPNLTFSTLTVSNMSPEDSSIYLCSVDRSGGTEAFFGQGTRLTVV.

This chain joins TRBV9 and TRBJ1-2; the match to TRBD1 covers 7 bases. The germline gives CDR1 SGDLS, CDR2 YYNGEE. The trim removed 3 bases at V and 3 bases at J, leaving 2 bases unmatched. The CDR3 totals 13 residues. In nucleotides, the CDR3 is TGTGCCAGCAGCGCGCAGGGGGACTATGGCTACACCTTC. Translated, it gives CASSAQGDYGYTF.

The CDR3 bases are TGTGCCATCAGCCGGGGACAGGGTAACGCAGATACGCAGTATTTT. Its protein is CAISRGQGNADTQYF. The chain carries TRBV10-3 and TRBJ2-3, with TRBD1 matching 9 bases. The CDR3 contains 15 residues. CDR1 is ENHRY and CDR2 is SYGVKD in the germline V gene. V dropped 6 bases and J dropped 4; count of bases not matched to a gene: 8.

This clone was seen once. This sequence joins TRBV5-6 and TRBJ1-6; D gene ambiguous. V dropped 0 bases and J dropped 11 bases, with 6 bases sitting between them. The CDR3 totals 12 residues. The germline CDR1 and CDR2 sequences are SGHDT and YYEEEE. The CDR3 nucleotides read TGTGCCAGCAGCTTGGCCGGGACACCCCTCCACTTT. Its protein is CASSLAGTPLHF.

The chain carries TRBV7-2 and TRBJ2-7; TRBD2 agrees at 8 bases. With 2 bases clipped from V and 1 base from J, the junction kept 10 bases outside the gene matches. The CDR3 contains 17 residues. Germline loops: CDR1 SGHTA, CDR2 FQGNSA. For the CDR3, the DNA is TGTGCCAGCAGCTTAACCGCTGCGGGAGGTTGGTCCTACGAGCAGTACTTC. It encodes CASSLTAAGGWSYEQYF.

The chain recombines TRBV9 with TRBJ1-2, with no clear D. V lost 0 bases and J 0 bases, leaving 9 bases between the germline ends. The CDR3 has 15 amino acids. Germline CDR1 SGDLS, CDR2 YYNGEE. CDR3 sequence reads: CASSVGSLANYGYTF. CDR3 nucleotide sequence: TGTGCCAGCAGCGTAGGGTCCTTAGCTAACTATGGCTACACCTTC.

The CDR3, as DNA: TGTGCCAGCAGTTTAGCGGGTGGGATTGGGCTAGCGGGAGCCGACTACGAGCAGTACTTC. This translates into CASSLAGGIGLAGADYEQYF. This chain links TRBV28 with TRBJ2-7; 10 positions agree with TRBD2. The CDR3 contains 20 residues. The ends lost 2 bases at V and 3 bases at J; junction bases unmatched: 19. Per the germline V gene, CDR1 is MDHEN and CDR2 is SYDVKM.

The rearrangement links TRBV4-3 to TRBJ2-1; D ambiguous. This CDR3 has 13 residues. Germline CDR1 and CDR2: LGHNA and YSLEER. V was trimmed by 0 bases and J by 9 bases, leaving 9 bases between them. This CDR3 is CASSQDRFGEQFF. The CDR3 nucleotides are TGCGCCAGCAGCCAAGATCGGTTTGGTGAGCAGTTCTTC.

V gene TRBV28 combines with J gene TRBJ2-1; 8 bases match TRBD2. This CDR3 region has 15 residues. Germline V gene sequence: CDR1 MDHEN, CDR2 SYDVKM. V shed 7 bases and J 7 bases; nucleotides not matched to a gene: 12. Here the CDR3 reads CASTPRGGRINEQFF. The DNA of the CDR3 is TGTGCCAGCACCCCTCGCGGGGGGCGGATAAATGAGCAGTTCTTC.

The rearrangement links TRBV7-6 to TRBJ2-3; tentative D call: TRBD1 (6 bases). Germline CDR1 SGHVS, CDR2 FNYEAQ. The V end was cut by 5 bases, the J end by 1 base, with 10 bases between. This CDR3 has 14 amino acids. In nucleotides, the CDR3 is TGTGCCAGCAGCCAAGCAGGGGGCACAGATACGCAGTATTTT. This encodes CASSQAGGTDTQYF.

The chain recombines TRBV6-1 with TRBJ2-7, with 11 bases matching TRBD2. Germline CDR1 is MNHNS and CDR2 is SASEGT. J lost 4 bases, V lost 3 bases, and 5 bases had no gene match. This CDR3 is 15 amino acids long. This CDR3 reads CASSETTSGVYEQYF. The CDR3 DNA reads TGTGCCAGCAGTGAGACGACTAGCGGGGTTTACGAGCAGTACTTC.

The chain is built from TRBV19 and TRBJ1-1; TRBD1 might be the D (6 bases). The CDR3 spans 15 residues. Germline V gene sequence: CDR1 LNHDA, CDR2 SQIVND (reference sequence). V gave up 9 bases and J gave up 1 base, with 18 bases separating them. CDR3 loop: CASLPAGGGNTEAFF. The CDR3 bases are TGTGCCAGCCTCCCGGCGGGGGGCGGGAACACTGAAGCTTTCTTT.

The CDR3 DNA reads as TGTGCCTACACAAGGGACAGGGGGCCCCCGAACACTGAAGCTTTCTTT. Its protein is CAYTRDRGPPNTEAFF. The chain links TRBV30 to TRBJ1-1; TRBD1 matches 12 bases. This CDR3 is built from 16 residues. The J segment lost 1 base and the V segment lost 7 bases, leaving 10 bases of the junction unmatched. Germline V gene data show CDR1 as GTSNPN and CDR2 as SVGIG (reference sequence).

This chain joins TRBV11-2 and TRBJ1-1; 10 bases are shared with TRBD1. Looked up from germline, CDR1 is SGHAT and CDR2 is FQNNGV. The CDR3 contains 15 residues. The V gene end was trimmed by 4 bases and the J gene end by 3 bases; junction bases not matched to a gene: 5. The DNA for the CDR3 is TGTGCCAGCAGCTCGGGACAGGGGTTCGACACTGAAGCTTTCTTT. This sequence encodes CASSSGQGFDTEAFF.

The rearrangement uses TRBV7-6 and TRBJ2-1; 13 positions agree with TRBD2. This CDR3 has 19 residues. Trimming took 4 bases from V and 0 from J; bases not matched to a gene: 9. The germline V gene has CDR1 SGHVS and CDR2 FNYEAQ. The CDR3 bases are TGTGCCAGCAGCTACCCCGGACTAGCGGGGGAGCACTCCTACAATGAGCAGTTCTTC. It specifies CASSYPGLAGEHSYNEQFF.

The genes are TRBV10-3 and TRBJ2-3, with 10 positions matching TRBD1. Losses at the gene ends were 5 bases for V and 7 bases for J; bases not matched to a gene: 6. Germline loops: CDR1 ENHRY, CDR2 SYGVKD. The CDR3 is 14 amino acids. Here the CDR3 reads CAISIPGQGHTQYF. The CDR3 nucleotides are TGTGCCATCAGTATCCCGGGACAGGGGCATACGCAGTATTTT.